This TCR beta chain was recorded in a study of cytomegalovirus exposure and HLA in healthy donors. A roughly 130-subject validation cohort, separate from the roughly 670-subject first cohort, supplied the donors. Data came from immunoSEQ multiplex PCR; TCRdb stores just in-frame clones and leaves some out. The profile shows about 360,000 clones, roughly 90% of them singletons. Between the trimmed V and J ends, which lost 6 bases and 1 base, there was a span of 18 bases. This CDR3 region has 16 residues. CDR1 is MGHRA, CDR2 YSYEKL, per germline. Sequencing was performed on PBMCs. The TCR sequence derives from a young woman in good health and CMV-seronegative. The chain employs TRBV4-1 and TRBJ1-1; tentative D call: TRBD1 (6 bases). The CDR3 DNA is TGCGCCAGCAGTCTGACCCTGCCGGGACAGAACACTGAAGCTTTCTTT. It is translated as CASSLTLPGQNTEAFF.